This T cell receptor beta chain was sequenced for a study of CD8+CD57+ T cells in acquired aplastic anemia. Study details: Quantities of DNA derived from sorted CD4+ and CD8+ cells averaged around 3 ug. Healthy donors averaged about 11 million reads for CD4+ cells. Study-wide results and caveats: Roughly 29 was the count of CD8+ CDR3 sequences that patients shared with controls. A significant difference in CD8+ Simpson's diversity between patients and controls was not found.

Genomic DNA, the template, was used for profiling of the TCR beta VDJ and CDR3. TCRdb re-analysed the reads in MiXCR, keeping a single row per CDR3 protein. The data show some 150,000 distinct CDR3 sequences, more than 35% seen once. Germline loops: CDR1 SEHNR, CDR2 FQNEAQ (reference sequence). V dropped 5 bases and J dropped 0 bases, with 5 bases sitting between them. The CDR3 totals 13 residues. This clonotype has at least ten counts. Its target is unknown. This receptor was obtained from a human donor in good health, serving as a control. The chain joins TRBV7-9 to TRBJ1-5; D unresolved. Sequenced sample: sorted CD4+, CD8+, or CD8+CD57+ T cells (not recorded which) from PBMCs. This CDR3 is CASSERSNQPQHF. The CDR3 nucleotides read TGTGCCAGCAGCGAACGTAGCAATCAGCCCCAGCATTTT.